This T cell receptor beta chain was profiled in a study of T cells in Graves' hyperthyroidism and ophthalmopathy. Study summary: Peripheral blood sampling occurred at initial diagnosis, before any treatment.

Using RNA transcripts as the source, TCR beta CDR3 regions were amplified. First-round RT-PCR with HTBI primers amplified the TCR CDR3 region. TCRdb analysed the multiplex PCR reads with MiXCR anew, one entry per CDR3 protein. The data show hundreds of thousands of distinct CDR3 sequences, roughly an eighth seen once. This CDR3 has 15 residues. The ends were cut back, 10 bases at V and 0 bases at J, with 18 bases in the middle. Germline values: CDR1 LNHDA, CDR2 SQIVND (reference sequence). Absence of ophthalmopathy progression within 18 months defined stable Graves' hyperthyroidism. This clonotype was picked up many times.

This clonotype originated in a woman under 30 with Graves' hyperthyroidism. V is TRBV19 and J is TRBJ1-1; perhaps TRBD1 as D (6 bases). The sequenced sample was blood. For the CDR3, the DNA is TGTGCCACCGGAGGTCGGGGGGCGTTGAACACTGAAGCTTTCTTT. Residues: CATGGRGALNTEAFF.